This T cell receptor beta chain was profiled in a study of cytomegalovirus exposure and HLA in healthy donors (TCRdb year 2017). A note on the overall study: In an earlier analysis of some 610 of the donors, 250 to 350 Gb of sequence data and 90 million to 120 million unique TCR beta sequences from some 170 million T cells were reported. Roughly 300 gigabases of sequencing data and about 92 million unique TCR sequences made up an early release that covered fewer than 650 HLA-typed donors. Of the 300 to 400 genotyped donors, over 70% fell in the genetic ancestry cluster associated with self-reported Caucasian donors. The study was designed to test whether signatures of past pathogen exposure could be identified by cataloging public T cell receptors. The T cell repertoires of some 700 subjects were profiled by immunosequencing and related to cytomegalovirus serostatus. Along with the 666-subject first cohort, a separate validation cohort of about 110 different subjects was used. To predict cytomegalovirus infection status, the study brought together high-throughput TCR immunosequencing, statistical association of individual TCRs with disease status, and machine learning. In a later analysis, previously published TCR beta repertoires from hundreds of donors were re-analyzed and high-resolution HLA genotyping was added so that TCR occurrence patterns could be studied. Rather than drawing on any new phenotypic data, the later analysis identified candidate immune exposures from TCR beta sequences and the way those sequences occurred across donors. To decide whether each TCR beta V gene segment behaved as functional or pseudogenic, an earlier analysis of fewer than 750 of the donors relied on high-throughput TCR beta sequencing. Donor age, sex, ethnicity and CMV serostatus were compiled alongside the repertoire data. A later genetic analysis took genome-wide SNP genotypes for about 65% of the 666 donors and used that subset as a discovery cohort. All discovery cohort repertoires had been generated using a single sequencing platform. Both class I and class II loci were covered by HLA typing, at four-digit resolution. The number of typed donors differed by locus: about 629-640 for A, B, C, DRB1 and DQB1; 500 to 550 for DQA1; 600 to 610 for DPA1; and approximately 450 for DPB1. A handful of DR-DQ haplotypes were treated as single units for association and clustering because of strong linkage in the cohort. Among 398 genotyped donors of the cohort, an average of 235,054 unique TCR beta nucleotide sequences were sequenced per donor, roughly a sixth of them non-productive. The paper's findings and limits, for the study overall: Linkage disequilibrium might explain the correlated functional status among segregating V segments, but an unknown experimental factor could not be excluded. Because counts were too low, roughly 18 rarely observed V segments, including chromosome 9 orphons, were left out of the earlier analysis of 587 of the donors. In a later analysis, TCR association rates were found to vary across HLA loci, with the most associated TCRs seen for DRB1 alleles and the fewest for HLA-C alleles. Because the 87-base-pair reads could not distinguish some IMGT-functional V segments, including TRBV6-2 and TRBV6-3, those segments were excluded. Cytomegalovirus status was reported to be diagnosed by the classifier with high specificity and sensitivity in both the original and validation cohorts. According to a later analysis, most CMV-associated TCR beta chains appeared to be HLA-restricted, and the HLA associations seemed to be driven largely by CMV exposure. A cluster of highly shared sequence variants was judged likely to represent a technical artifact of the sequencing pipeline. At a false discovery rate of 0.05, a later analysis linked under 20,000 TCR beta sequences to specific HLA alleles. When HLA alleles, especially DR and DQ, strongly co-occurred, attributing TCR associations to individual alleles was difficult. Most TCR sequences were observed very rarely across donors, whereas some public TCRs were present in many individuals. For the cohort, immune exposure information was limited to CMV serostatus. V-gene and J-gene trimming of TCR beta chains was associated with a missense DCLRE1C variant in a later genetic analysis, and the association was replicated in an independent cohort. An earlier analysis of 587 of the donors showed that most TCR beta V segments appeared in productive rearrangements either about 87% or about 30% of the time, which broadly matched IMGT annotations. In this cohort, only TCR beta chains were sequenced, and detectable features were limited by the absence of alpha or paired-chain data. In a later analysis, HLA-associated TCR beta chains showed more clonal expansion and lower generation probabilities than non-associated chains that were equally common. The presence/absence analyses assumed that sequencing depth was roughly uniform across donors, and that assumption may not be true. In a later genetic analysis, fewer N-insertions in productive TCRs were reported among donors in an Asian-associated ancestry cluster than the 666-donor mean. Several of the top co-occurrence clusters appeared to be linked to parvovirus B19, influenza, CMV and Epstein-Barr virus, according to a later analysis. Because HLA typing was unavailable for some donors at each locus, only the typed subset was used in association tests. The authors suggested that the approach could potentially be generalized to other disease states and immunological phenotypes. A total of roughly 160 TCR beta chains were listed by the study as associated with cytomegalovirus. A few of the identified cytomegalovirus-associated TCR beta chains were confirmed in vitro to be specific for cytomegalovirus antigens. A further reported finding was that TCR beta sequences accurately predicted the HLA-A and HLA-B alleles for most subjects in the first cohort.

In total, roughly 670 healthy bone marrow donors made up the cohort. Cohort members were all nominally healthy when sampled, although unrecorded immune exposures were likely present. The donor was CMV seropositive and belonged to the group of 250 to 300 seropositive cohort members. A peripheral blood sample was collected from each donor, and TCR beta sequencing was performed on peripheral blood mononuclear cells. Genomic DNA was extracted from the blood cell samples with the Qiagen DNeasy Blood Extraction Kit. The library was obtained by the immunoSEQ multiplex PCR assay. The multiplex PCR relied on a mix of 60 forward primers for TCR Vbeta segments and 13 reverse primers for TCR Jbeta segments. A multiplex PCR assay on genomic DNA amplified the CDR3 region of rearranged TCR beta genes. The amplified TCR beta libraries were sequenced on the Illumina HiSeq System as 87-base-pair reads. The published analysis was carried out like this. Across the 700 or so repertoires, a later analysis counted 80 million or so unique TCR beta chains, roughly 11 million of which were shared by at least two donors. To remove PCR and sequencing errors, raw reads were error-corrected and collapsed into unique sequences using a nearest-neighbor algorithm that merged closely related sequences. Alignment of CDR3 sequences to IMGT reference sequences was used to assign V, D and J gene segments. For a sequence to be retained, a match of at least six nucleotides was required to both a V gene segment and a J gene segment. Rearrangements were classified as productive when the CDR3 lacked stop codons and remained in frame with V and J, and all other rearrangements were classified as non-productive. CDR3 was defined according to IMGT convention as the region running from the second conserved V-encoded cysteine to the conserved J-encoded phenylalanine. The earlier analysis of approximately 500 of the donors excluded sequences that lacked an unambiguous match to a single V gene segment. An earlier analysis of fewer than 750 of the donors called V segments functional above 56.7% productive rearrangements and segregating when the between-donor standard deviation exceeded 5%. To diagnose cytomegalovirus status from the catalog of TCR beta chain sequences, a statistical classification framework was built. In a later analysis, V and J genes were assigned by comparing TCR nucleotide sequences against IMGT/GENE-DB human TR gene sequences. Using the TCRdist pipeline, a later analysis assigned CDR3 sequences along with most-parsimonious VDJ recombination scenarios. In a later analysis, each TCR beta chain was defined by its CDR3 amino acid sequence together with its V-gene family, and reads lacking a unique V-gene family were excluded. As a way to deal with suspected cross-contamination and a sequencing artifact, a later analysis dropped 450 to 700 nucleotide sequences that were highly shared and had low generation probability. In a later analysis, a clonal expansion index for each public chain was calculated from normalized within-repertoire ranks of inferred template counts. In a later analysis, generation probabilities were computed with a VDJ recombination model fitted to out-of-frame rearrangements, and the resulting probabilities were checked against IGoR. In a later analysis, TCR-TCR, TCR-HLA and TCR-CMV co-occurrence was scored with hypergeometric tests, and a repertoire-size bias correction was applied to TCR pairs. False discovery rates were estimated in a later analysis by permuting HLA or CMV assignments 20 times. In a later analysis, co-occurring TCRs were grouped using DBSCAN, with TCRdist sequence similarity added in when clustering inside HLA-allele-positive subsets. Repertoires with fewer than 30,000 or more than 120,000 public chains were left out of co-occurrence clustering, as were about five repertoires with anomalous nucleotide sharing. This is the immuneACCESS table as TCRdb keeps it, with only in-frame sequences that have V and J called. A part of the clones is gone; compared with another copy, unresolved V genes explain less than half, and the rest is unexplained. V and J calls and clone size are copied from that table; D and trimming were computed from the DNA. Present in this sample are 120,000 or so clones, over 65% of which were seen just once. Under 9.5% of the sample comes from the top ten.

Concerning this clone itself: Which antigen it targets is not known. No base-level quality is on record; no much larger clone is a single base apart.

The CDR3 contains 16 residues, cysteine and phenylalanine counted. The read is trimmed to its CDR3 DNA, 48 bases read in frame from base 1. The germline V gene specifies MRHNA as CDR1 and SNTAGT as CDR2. Trimming removed 0 bases from V and 1 base from J, leaving 11 bases between the germline ends. Sequences were obtained from PBMCs. The V and J segments used are TRBV6-4 and TRBJ2-3; TRBD1 could be the D gene, as 6 bases match. This sequence was found in a woman aged 35 to 49 in good health and CMV-seropositive. Here is the DNA: TGTGCCAGCAGTGACTCTAGCGAGGGGGGCACAGATACGCAGTATTTT. The resulting protein is CASSDSSEGGTDTQYF.